What follows are 28 T cell receptor beta chains derived from one specimen sequenced in a study of monozygotic twins with inflammatory bowel disease (dated by TCRdb to about 2019). Libraries were made using 5' RACE. Sequencing took place on an Illumina HiSeq 2500. TCRdb reprocessed the public reads and reports one entry per CDR3 protein sequence, without DNA. The sample's clone listing holds 300,000 to 450,000 distinct CDR3 sequences. Of the sample, 2% to 3% falls within the top ten clones. Specimen: blood. The receptor source for this set is a human donor with ulcerative colitis or Crohn's disease, or a healthy co-twin of an affected twin (not recorded which).

The chain couples TRBV4-1 to TRBJ1-6. The V gene's germline CDR1 is MGHRA and CDR2 YSYEKL. The CDR3 is 16 residues long. The CDR3 here is CASSQEPPKRNSPLHF.

The CDR3 sequence is CASSQFGPGEHRELFF. This sequence joins TRBV4-1 and TRBJ2-2; the TCRdb D gene call, TRBD2, has no DNA to confirm it. Germline V lookup: CDR1 MGHRA, CDR2 YSYEKL. The CDR3 has 16 amino acids.

This chain uses TRBV24-1 with TRBJ2-1; the D call of TRBD2 rests on TCRdb alone, since no DNA is present to check it. In germline, CDR1 is KGHDR, CDR2 SFDVKD. The CDR3 runs to 16 residues. The CDR3 spells CATSDFSQRGSNEQFF.

The V gene is TRBV5-1, the J gene TRBJ1-1; TCRdb's D call of TRBD1 is untestable without DNA. The germline V gene has CDR1 SGHRS and CDR2 YFSETQ. This CDR3 region has 15 residues. The CDR3 spells CASKARGTENTEAFF.

The chain combines TRBV11-3 with TRBJ2-5; the TCRdb D gene call, TRBD2, has no DNA to confirm it. The CDR3 loop spans 15 amino acids. CDR1 is SGHNT and CDR2 is YENEEA in the germline V gene. Here the CDR3 reads CASSLGTSQGETQYF. The complete variable domain, with remaining parts taken from reference TRBV11-3 and TRBJ2-5, reads EAGVVQSPRYKIIEKKQPVAFWCNPISGHNTLYWYLQNLGQGPELLIRYENEEAVDDSQLPKDRFSAERLKGVDSTLKIQPAELGDSAVYLCASSLGTSQGETQYFGPGTRLLVL.

The genes are TRBV12-3 or TRBV12-4 and TRBJ1-2. This CDR3 comprises 14 residues. CDR3 loop: CASSFHSGLYGYTF.

This chain's CDR3 is CASSYTGDNSPLHF. This sequence joins TRBV6-6 and TRBJ1-6. CDR1 MNHNY and CDR2 SVGAGI come from the germline V gene (reference sequence). This CDR3 is 14 amino acids long.

The chain combines TRBV18 with TRBJ2-5. The CDR3 length is 16 residues. Germline V CDR1 and CDR2: KGHSH, LQKENI. CDR3 sequence: CASSPLVQVTEVTQYF.

The rearrangement links TRBV7-9 to TRBJ2-1. The length of the CDR3 is 13 residues. Germline loops: CDR1 SEHNR, CDR2 FQNEAQ (reference sequence). The CDR3 reads CASSLAIDNEQFF.

This rearrangement joins TRBV24-1 to TRBJ2-1; without DNA, the TCRdb call of TRBD2 cannot be checked. The CDR3 is made up of 12 amino acids. Germline V gives CDR1 KGHDR, CDR2 SFDVKD. The CDR3 sequence is CAPQGLNNEQFF.

The chain recombines TRBV11-2 with TRBJ1-1. The germline V gene has CDR1 SGHAT and CDR2 FQNNGV. The CDR3 consists of 13 residues. CDR3: CASSKSRGTEAFF. The whole variable domain, filled in from reference TRBV11-2 and TRBJ1-1, reads EAGVAQSPRYKIIEKRQSVAFWCNPISGHATLYWYQQILGQGPKLLIQFQNNGVVDDSQLPKDRFSAERLKGVDSTLKIQPAKLEDSAVYLCASSKSRGTEAFFGQGTRLTVV.

V and J are TRBV19 and TRBJ1-4. This CDR3 has 13 residues. The germline V gene encodes CDR1 LNHDA and CDR2 SQIVND (reference sequence). The CDR3 loop is CASRGATNEKLFF.

The rearrangement joins TRBV2 to TRBJ1-1; there is no DNA to check the TCRdb D call of TRBD1. Germline CDR1 is SNHLY and CDR2 is FYNNEI. CDR3 size: 12 residues. The CDR3 protein is CASGTGITEAFF.

The gene calls are TRBV11-3 and TRBJ2-7. The length of the CDR3 is 14 residues. Germline V gene data show CDR1 as SGHNT and CDR2 as YENEEA. The CDR3 loop reads CASSAGGSNYEQYF.

J is TRBJ2-2 and V is TRBV11-2; TCRdb returns TRBD1, unconfirmable since there is no DNA. CDR3 length equals 14 residues. Germline V gene sequence: CDR1 SGHAT, CDR2 FQNNGV. The CDR3 here is CASRAARGTGELFF.

This sequence joins TRBV5-1 and TRBJ2-7; the D call of TRBD1 rests on TCRdb alone, since no DNA is present to check it. The CDR3 totals 14 residues. The germline gives CDR1 SGHRS, CDR2 YFSETQ. The CDR3 sequence is CASSRADRGYEQYF.

V gene TRBV6-5 combines with J gene TRBJ1-1. Germline CDR1 is MNHEY and CDR2 is SVGAGI. The CDR3 length is 16 residues. Here the CDR3 reads CASSYSKGRGDTEAFF.

This chain uses TRBV5-8 with TRBJ2-5; TCRdb calls TRBD2, which cannot be checked without DNA. There are 17 residues in the CDR3. The germline V gene has CDR1 SGHTS and CDR2 YDEGEE. The CDR3 region is CASSRGTSGGDQETQYF.

The rearrangement uses TRBV12-3 or TRBV12-4 and TRBJ1-1. This CDR3 region has 13 residues. Here the CDR3 reads CASKLGENTEAFF.

The gene calls are TRBV9 and TRBJ2-3; there is no DNA to check the TCRdb D call of TRBD1. The CDR3 is made up of 12 amino acids. Germline loops: CDR1 SGDLS, CDR2 YYNGEE. The CDR3 loop is CASSGGLDTQYF. The entire variable domain, with the rest obtained from reference TRBV9 and TRBJ2-3, is as follows: DSGVTQTPKHLITATGQRVTLRCSPRSGDLSVYWYQQSLDQGLQFLIQYYNGEERAKGNILERFSAQQFPDLHSELNLSSLELGDSALYFCASSGGLDTQYFGPGTRLTVL.

V and J are TRBV28 and TRBJ1-2; there is no DNA to check the TCRdb D call of TRBD1. This CDR3 is 14 amino acids long. Germline CDR1 MDHEN, CDR2 SYDVKM. CDR3: CASRGQGRGDGYTF.

This rearrangement joins TRBV7-9 to TRBJ2-3; TCRdb reports TRBD2, a call that lacks DNA to check it against. Germline V CDR1 and CDR2: SEHNR, FQNEAQ (reference sequence). The length of the CDR3 is 17 residues. CDR3: CASSPRRGGLSTDTQYF. Variable domain in full (rest from reference TRBV7-9 and TRBJ2-3): DTGVSQNPRHKITKRGQNVTFRCDPISEHNRLYWYRQTLGQGPEFLTYFQNEAQLEKSRLLSDRFSAERPKGSFSTLEIQRTEQGDSAMYLCASSPRRGGLSTDTQYFGPGTRLTVL.

The chain's CDR3 is CSARDVDGAPTYNEQFF. V and J are TRBV20-1 and TRBJ2-1; TCRdb's D call of TRBD1 is untestable without DNA. CDR1 and CDR2 (germline): DFQATT, SNEGSKA (reference sequence). This CDR3 spans 17 amino acids.

The V gene is TRBV20-1, the J gene TRBJ2-7; TCRdb's D call, TRBD1, is unchecked because there is no DNA. The CDR3 sequence is 15 residues long. The germline V gene encodes CDR1 DFQATT and CDR2 SNEGSKA (reference sequence). The CDR3 loop is CSARDGGRQVNEQYF.

This chain connects TRBV6-1 to TRBJ2-6. The CDR3 extends over 16 amino acids. Germline CDR1 reads MNHNS; CDR2 reads SASEGT. The CDR3 loop is CASSKTTWYGANVLTF.

The V call is TRBV6-2 or TRBV6-3, the J call TRBJ1-1. CDR3 length: 14 residues. Germline CDR1 and CDR2: MNHEY and SVGEGT. CDR3 in amino acids: CASRYPVRRTEAFF.

V and J are TRBV5-1 and TRBJ1-3. Germline V gives CDR1 SGHRS, CDR2 YFSETQ. The CDR3 sequence is 14 residues long. Here the CDR3 reads CASSLTGDGNTIYF.

The chain employs TRBV20-1 and TRBJ2-1; TCRdb calls TRBD1, which cannot be checked without DNA. CDR3 length equals 13 residues. The germline V gene has CDR1 DFQATT and CDR2 SNEGSKA (reference sequence). This CDR3 reads CSETGLVNNEQFF.